This T cell receptor beta chain was recorded in a study of early T cells in non-severe SARS-CoV-2 infection. About the research overall: Sequenced bulk RNA came from whole blood that was unsorted, and chains were unpaired. Whole-study results and caveats: Matches to VDJdb favored anti-spike CD8 responses and missed private and CD4 specificities.

V was trimmed by 3 bases and J by 4 bases, leaving 11 bases between them. The V gene's germline CDR1 is SGHRS and CDR2 YFSETQ. CDR3 length: 14 amino acids. This clonotype was counted a few times. The antigen remains undetermined. Each single cDNA molecule received a unique molecular identifier. Using its own MiXCR run on the 5' RACE reads, TCRdb lists one record per CDR3 protein. The data contain 50,000 to 55,000 distinct CDR3 sequences, about 9.1% of them singletons. This clonotype was obtained from an adult who was a healthcare worker with PCR-confirmed SARS-CoV-2 infection or an uninfected control (not recorded which). This chain uses TRBV5-1 with TRBJ2-1; D remains unclear. Sequenced sample: whole blood. The DNA of the CDR3 is TGCGCCAGCAGCTCGGATAGCTTATACAATGAGCAGTTCTTC. Protein product: CASSSDSLYNEQFF.